The present T cell receptor beta chain was sequenced within a study of technical replicates of blood from several donors. The table came from immunoSEQ multiplex PCR; TCRdb's copy has only in-frame clones and leaves some out. This sample has around 83,000 clones, with roughly 94% found just once. The trim removed 10 bases at V and 1 base at J, leaving 10 bases unmatched. The CDR3 runs to 16 residues. Germline V gives CDR1 LNHDA, CDR2 SQIVND (reference sequence). V and J are TRBV19 and TRBJ2-2; 9 bases align to TRBD1. The source of this sequence is a human donor in good health. The sequenced material came from T cells isolated from PBMCs. This CDR3 is CATPRTGARNTGELFF. CDR3 nucleotides: TGTGCCACCCCCCGGACAGGGGCGAGGAACACCGGGGAGCTGTTTTTT.